This TCR beta chain originates from a study of early T cells in non-severe SARS-CoV-2 infection. Per germline, CDR1 DFQATT and CDR2 SNEGSKA (reference sequence). This CDR3 comprises 10 residues. Trimming took off 3 bases at V and 10 bases at J, with 6 bases between the two ends. This clonotype was counted only a few times. TCRdb called the 5' RACE reads again in MiXCR, with one record for every CDR3 protein. The repertoire has some 24,000 distinct CDR3 sequences, approximately 4.5% of them found once; the top ten carry 15% to 19%. The sequenced sample was whole blood. This receptor was identified in an adult who was a healthcare worker with PCR-confirmed SARS-CoV-2 infection or an uninfected control (not recorded which). This chain connects TRBV20-1 to TRBJ1-4; D is undetermined. The CDR3 bases are TGCAGTGCTAGTGGCGGAAAACTGTTTTTT. It encodes CSASGGKLFF.